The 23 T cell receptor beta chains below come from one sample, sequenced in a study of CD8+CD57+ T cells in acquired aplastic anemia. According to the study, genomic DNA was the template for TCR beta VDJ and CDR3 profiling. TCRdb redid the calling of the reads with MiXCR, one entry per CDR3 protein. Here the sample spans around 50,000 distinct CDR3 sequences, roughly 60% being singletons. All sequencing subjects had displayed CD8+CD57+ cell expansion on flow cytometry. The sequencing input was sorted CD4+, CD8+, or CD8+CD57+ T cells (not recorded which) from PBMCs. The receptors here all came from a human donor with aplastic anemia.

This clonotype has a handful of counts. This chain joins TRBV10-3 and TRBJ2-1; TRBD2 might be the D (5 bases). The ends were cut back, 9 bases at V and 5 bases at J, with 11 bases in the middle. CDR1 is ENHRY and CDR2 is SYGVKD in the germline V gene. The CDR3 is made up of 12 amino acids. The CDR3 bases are TGTGCCATTAGAGGACTCAACAATGAGCAGTTCTTC. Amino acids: CAIRGLNNEQFF.

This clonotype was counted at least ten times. The CDR3 sequence is CASSFKVGGGAYQETQYF. CDR3 sequence (DNA): TGTGCCAGCAGCTTTAAAGTGGGAGGGGGAGCTTACCAAGAGACCCAGTACTTC. This rearrangement joins TRBV7-6 to TRBJ2-5, with D tentatively TRBD2 (7 bases). CDR3 length: 18 residues. Germline V gene lookup returns CDR1 SGHVS and CDR2 FNYEAQ. V gave up 3 bases and J gave up 0 bases, with 20 bases separating them.

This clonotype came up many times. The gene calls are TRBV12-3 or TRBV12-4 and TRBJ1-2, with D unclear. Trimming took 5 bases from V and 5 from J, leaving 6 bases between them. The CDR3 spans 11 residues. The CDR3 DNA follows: TGTGCCAGCAGTGGCGGGTATGGCTACACCTTC. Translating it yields CASSGGYGYTF.

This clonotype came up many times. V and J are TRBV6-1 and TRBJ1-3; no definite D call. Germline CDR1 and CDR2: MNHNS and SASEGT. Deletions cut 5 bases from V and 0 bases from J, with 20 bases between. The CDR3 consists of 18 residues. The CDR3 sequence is CASSPLFSDGYSGNTIYF. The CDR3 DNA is TGTGCCAGCAGTCCCCTATTCTCGGACGGTTACTCTGGAAACACCATATATTTT.

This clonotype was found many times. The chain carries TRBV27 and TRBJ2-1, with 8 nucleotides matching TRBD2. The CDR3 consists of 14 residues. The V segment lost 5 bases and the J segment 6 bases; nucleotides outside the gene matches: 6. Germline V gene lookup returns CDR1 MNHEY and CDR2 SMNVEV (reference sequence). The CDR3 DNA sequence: TGTGCCAGCAGTCTTACGGGACTAGGCAATGAGCAGTTCTTC. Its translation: CASSLTGLGNEQFF.

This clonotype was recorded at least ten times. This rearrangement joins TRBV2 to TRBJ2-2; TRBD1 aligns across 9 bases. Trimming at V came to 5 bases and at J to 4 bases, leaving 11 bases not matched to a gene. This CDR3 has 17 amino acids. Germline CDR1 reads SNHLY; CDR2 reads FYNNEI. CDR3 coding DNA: TGTGCCAGCAGTCTCCCCCGTGGGACAGGGTCCACCGGGGAGCTGTTTTTT. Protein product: CASSLPRGTGSTGELFF.

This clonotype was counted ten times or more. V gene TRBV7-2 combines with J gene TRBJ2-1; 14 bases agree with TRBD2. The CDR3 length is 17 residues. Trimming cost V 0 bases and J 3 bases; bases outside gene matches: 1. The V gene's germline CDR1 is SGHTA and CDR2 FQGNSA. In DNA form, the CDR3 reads TGTGCCAGCAGCTTAGCGGGGACTAGCGGGGGCTACAATGAGCAGTTCTTC. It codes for CASSLAGTSGGYNEQFF.

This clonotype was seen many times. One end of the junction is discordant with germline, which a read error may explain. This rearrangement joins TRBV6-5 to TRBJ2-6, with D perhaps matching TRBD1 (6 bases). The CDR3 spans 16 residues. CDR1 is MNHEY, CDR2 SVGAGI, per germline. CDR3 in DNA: TGTGCCAGCAGCTACTCTGAGGGGGCTGGGGCCAACGTCCTGACTTTC. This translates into CASSYSEGAGANVLTF.

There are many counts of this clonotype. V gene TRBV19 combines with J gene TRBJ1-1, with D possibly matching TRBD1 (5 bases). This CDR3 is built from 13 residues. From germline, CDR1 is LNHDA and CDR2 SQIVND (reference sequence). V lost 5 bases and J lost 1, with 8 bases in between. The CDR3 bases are TGTGCCAGTAGTTTGACAGCGAACACTGAAGCTTTCTTT. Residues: CASSLTANTEAFF.

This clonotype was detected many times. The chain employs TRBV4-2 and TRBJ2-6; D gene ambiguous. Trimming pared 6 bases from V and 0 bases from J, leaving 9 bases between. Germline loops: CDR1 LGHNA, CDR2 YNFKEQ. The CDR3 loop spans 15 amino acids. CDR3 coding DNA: TGTGCCAGCAGGACTGAATACTCTGGGGCCAACGTCCTGACTTTC. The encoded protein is CASRTEYSGANVLTF.

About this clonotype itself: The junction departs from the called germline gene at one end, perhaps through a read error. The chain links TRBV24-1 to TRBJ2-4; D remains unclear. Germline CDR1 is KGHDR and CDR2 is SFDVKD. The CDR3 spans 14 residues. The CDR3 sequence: CASSRLLGRDIQYF. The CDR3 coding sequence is TGTGCCAGCAGTCGCCTTCTGGGAAGGGACATTCAGTACTTC.

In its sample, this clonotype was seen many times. The DNA of the CDR3 is TGCGCCAGCAGCCAGCCTGGGGAGGGGGCCGGCTATGGCTACACCTTC. Protein sequence: CASSQPGEGAGYGYTF. The J gene is TRBJ1-2, the V gene TRBV4-3; 7 bases fit TRBD1. Trimming removed 3 bases from V and 4 bases from J; junction bases left unmatched: 11. Germline CDR1 is LGHNA and CDR2 is YSLEER. The CDR3 runs to 16 residues.

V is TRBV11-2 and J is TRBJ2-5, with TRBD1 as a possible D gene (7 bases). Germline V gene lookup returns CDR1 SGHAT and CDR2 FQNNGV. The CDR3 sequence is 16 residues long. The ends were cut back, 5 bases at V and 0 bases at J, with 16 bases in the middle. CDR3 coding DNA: TGTGCCAGCAGCCCCGAGGGGGGACAGTACCAAGAGACCCAGTACTTC. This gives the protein CASSPEGGQYQETQYF.

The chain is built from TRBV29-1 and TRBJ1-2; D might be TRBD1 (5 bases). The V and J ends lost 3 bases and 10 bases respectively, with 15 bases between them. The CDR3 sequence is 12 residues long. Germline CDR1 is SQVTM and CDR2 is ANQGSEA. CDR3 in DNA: TGCAGCGTTGATCGGGACTCAAGGGTCTACACCTTC. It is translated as CSVDRDSRVYTF.

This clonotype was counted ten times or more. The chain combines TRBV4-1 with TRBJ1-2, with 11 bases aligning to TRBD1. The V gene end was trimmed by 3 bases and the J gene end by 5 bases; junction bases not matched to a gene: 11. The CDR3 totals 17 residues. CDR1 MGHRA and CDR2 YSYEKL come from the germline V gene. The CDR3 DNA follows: TGCGCCAGCAGCCACCCGGGACAGGGGGACCCAAGGTATGGCTACACCTTC. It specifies CASSHPGQGDPRYGYTF.

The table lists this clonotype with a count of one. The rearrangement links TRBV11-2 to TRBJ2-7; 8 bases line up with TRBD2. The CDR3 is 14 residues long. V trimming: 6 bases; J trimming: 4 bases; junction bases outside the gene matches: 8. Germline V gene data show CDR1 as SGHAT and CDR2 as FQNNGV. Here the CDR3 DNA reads TGTGCCAGCAGGGTTCCCAGCGGGAGTTACGAGCAGTACTTC. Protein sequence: CASRVPSGSYEQYF.

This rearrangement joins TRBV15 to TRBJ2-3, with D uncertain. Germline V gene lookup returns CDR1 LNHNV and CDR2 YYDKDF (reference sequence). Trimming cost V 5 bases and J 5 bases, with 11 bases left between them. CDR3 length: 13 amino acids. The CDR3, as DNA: TGTGCCACCAGCCGCCCCGAGGTAGATACGCAGTATTTT. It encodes CATSRPEVDTQYF.

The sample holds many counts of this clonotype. The chain's CDR3 is CATSVSSSDRGPGKDYGYTF. The CDR3 DNA follows: TGTGCCACCAGTGTTTCAAGCTCGGACAGGGGGCCAGGTAAAGACTATGGCTACACCTTC. The gene calls are TRBV24-1 and TRBJ1-2; 11 bases align to TRBD1. The V gene end was trimmed by 5 bases and the J gene end by 3 bases; junction bases not matched to a gene: 19. Germline lookup yields CDR1 KGHDR and CDR2 SFDVKD. The CDR3 runs 20 residues.

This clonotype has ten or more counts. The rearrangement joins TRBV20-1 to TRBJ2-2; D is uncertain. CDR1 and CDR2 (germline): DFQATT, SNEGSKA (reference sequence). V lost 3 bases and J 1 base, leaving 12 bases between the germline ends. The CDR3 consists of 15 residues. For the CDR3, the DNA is TGCAGTGCTAGTGGGTCGATGCTGAACACCGGGGAGCTGTTTTTT. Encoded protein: CSASGSMLNTGELFF.

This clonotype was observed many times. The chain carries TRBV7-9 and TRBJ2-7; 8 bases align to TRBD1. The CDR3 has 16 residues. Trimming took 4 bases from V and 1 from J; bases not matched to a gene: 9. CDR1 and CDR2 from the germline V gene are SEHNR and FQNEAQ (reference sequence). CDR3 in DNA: TGTGCCAGCAGCTCCGGACAGGGCCCTACTTCCTACGAGCAGTACTTC. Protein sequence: CASSSGQGPTSYEQYF.

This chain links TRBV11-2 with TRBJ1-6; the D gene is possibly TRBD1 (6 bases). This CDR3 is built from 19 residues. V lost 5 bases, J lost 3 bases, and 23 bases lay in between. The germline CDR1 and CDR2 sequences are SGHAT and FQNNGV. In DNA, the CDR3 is TGTGCCAGCAGCCTCCGGGACAAATGTTACTCCGACTATAATTCACCCCTCCACTTT. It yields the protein CASSLRDKCYSDYNSPLHF.

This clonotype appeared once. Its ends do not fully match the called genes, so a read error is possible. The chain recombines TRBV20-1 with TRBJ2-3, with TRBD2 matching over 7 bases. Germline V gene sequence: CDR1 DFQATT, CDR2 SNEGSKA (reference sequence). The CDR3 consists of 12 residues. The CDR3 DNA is TGCAGTCCTAGCGGAAGCACAGATACGCAGTATTTT. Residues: CSPSGSTDTQYF.

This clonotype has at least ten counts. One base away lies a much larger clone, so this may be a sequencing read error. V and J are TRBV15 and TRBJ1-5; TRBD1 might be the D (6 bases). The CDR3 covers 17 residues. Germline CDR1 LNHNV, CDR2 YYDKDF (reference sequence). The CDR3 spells CATRGGGSPYSNQLQHF. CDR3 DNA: TGTGCCACCAGAGGGGGGGGGAGCCCTTATAGCAATCAGCTCCAGCATTTT. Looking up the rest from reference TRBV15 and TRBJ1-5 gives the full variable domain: DAMVIQNPRYQVTQFGKPVTLSCSQTLNHNVMYWYQQKSSQAPKLLFHYYDKDFNNEADTPDNFQSRRPNTSFCFLDIRSPGLGDTAMYLCATRGGGSPYSNQLQHFGDGTRLSIL.